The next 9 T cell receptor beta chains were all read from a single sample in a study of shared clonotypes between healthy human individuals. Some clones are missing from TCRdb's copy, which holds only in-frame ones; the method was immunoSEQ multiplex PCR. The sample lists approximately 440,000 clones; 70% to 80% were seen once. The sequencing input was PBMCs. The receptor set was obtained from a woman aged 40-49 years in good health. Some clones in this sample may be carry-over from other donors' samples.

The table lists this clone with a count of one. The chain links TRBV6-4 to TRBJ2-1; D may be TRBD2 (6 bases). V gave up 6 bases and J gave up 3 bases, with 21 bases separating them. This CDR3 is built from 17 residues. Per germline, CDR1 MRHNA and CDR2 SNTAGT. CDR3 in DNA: TGTGCCAGCAGCCCGTCGGGAGAATTGTTAGGCTACAATGAGCAGTTCTTC. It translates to CASSPSGELLGYNEQFF.

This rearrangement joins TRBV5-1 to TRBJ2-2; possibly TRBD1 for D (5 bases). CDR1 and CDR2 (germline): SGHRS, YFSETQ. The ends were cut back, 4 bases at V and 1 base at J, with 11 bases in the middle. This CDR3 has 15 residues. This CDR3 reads CASSDHRRNTGELFF. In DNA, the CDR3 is TGCGCCAGCAGCGATCACAGGAGGAACACCGGGGAGCTGTTTTTT.

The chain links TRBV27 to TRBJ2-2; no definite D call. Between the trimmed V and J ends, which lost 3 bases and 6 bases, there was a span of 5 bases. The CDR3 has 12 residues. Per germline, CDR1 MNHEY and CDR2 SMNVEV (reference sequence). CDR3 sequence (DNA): TGTGCCAGCAGTTTTTTGCCCGGGGAGCTGTTTTTT. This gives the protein CASSFLPGELFF.

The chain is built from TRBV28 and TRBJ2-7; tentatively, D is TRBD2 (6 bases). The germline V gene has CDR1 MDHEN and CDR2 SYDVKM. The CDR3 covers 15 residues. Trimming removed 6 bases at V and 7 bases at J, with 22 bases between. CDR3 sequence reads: CASSTRGGAVEEQYF. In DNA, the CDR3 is TGTGCCAGCAGCACGCGGGGTGGGGCCGTTGAGGAGCAGTACTTC.

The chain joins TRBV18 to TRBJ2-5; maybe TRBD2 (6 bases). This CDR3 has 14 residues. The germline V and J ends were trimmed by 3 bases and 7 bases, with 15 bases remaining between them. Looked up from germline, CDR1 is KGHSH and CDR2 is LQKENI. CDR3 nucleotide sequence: TGTGCCAGCTCACCGACACGGGACTCCCGGACCCAGTACTTC. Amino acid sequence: CASSPTRDSRTQYF.

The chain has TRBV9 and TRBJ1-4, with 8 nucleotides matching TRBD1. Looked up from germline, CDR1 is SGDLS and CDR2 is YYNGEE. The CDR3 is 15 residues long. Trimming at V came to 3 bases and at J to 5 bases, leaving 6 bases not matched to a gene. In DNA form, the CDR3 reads TGTGCCAGCAGCGCCTCCAGGGGGCTAAATGAAAAACTGTTTTTT. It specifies CASSASRGLNEKLFF.

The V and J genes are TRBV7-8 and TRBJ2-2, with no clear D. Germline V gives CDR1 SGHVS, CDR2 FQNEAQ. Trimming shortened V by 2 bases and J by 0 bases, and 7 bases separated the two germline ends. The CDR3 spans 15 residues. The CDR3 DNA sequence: TGTGCCAGCAGCTTACAGAGATCGAACACCGGGGAGCTGTTTTTT. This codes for CASSLQRSNTGELFF.

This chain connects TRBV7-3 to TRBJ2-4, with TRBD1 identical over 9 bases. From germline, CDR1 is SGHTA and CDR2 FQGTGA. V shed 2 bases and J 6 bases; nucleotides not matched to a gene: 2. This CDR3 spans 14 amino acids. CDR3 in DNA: TGTGCCAGCAGCTTAGCGGGACAGGGAAACATTCAGTACTTC. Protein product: CASSLAGQGNIQYF.

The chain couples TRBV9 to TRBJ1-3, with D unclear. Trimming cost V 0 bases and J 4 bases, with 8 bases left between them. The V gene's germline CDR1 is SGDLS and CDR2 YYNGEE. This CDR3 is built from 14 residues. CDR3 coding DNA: TGTGCCAGCAGCGTAGGTGGTCCCGGAAACACCATATATTTT. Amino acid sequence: CASSVGGPGNTIYF.